This is a list of T cell receptor beta chains from one sample in a study of blood T cell repertoires in COVID-19. Repertoires were generated with immunoSEQ multiplex PCR, while TCRdb's copy carries only in-frame clones and drops some. This table has some 33,000 clones, roughly 85% appearing once. The specimen was peripheral blood. The receptors stem from a man between 60 and 75 years old with active COVID-19. Each CDR3 is given with its conserved first and last residue. Each record gives: D gene, V gene, J gene, clone size, CDR3 protein, CDR3 DNA. A D gene is named only where the DNA matches it firmly. The size of a clone is reported for some rows only, either as once, few or many, or as a class for expanded clones.

>NA|TRBV3-1/TRBV3-2|TRBJ2-7|once
CASSGSFFEQYF
TGTGCCAGCAGCGGGAGTTTCTTCGAGCAGTACTTC
>TRBD1|TRBV29-1|TRBJ1-1|once
CSASTGGWTEAFF
TGCAGCGCTTCGACAGGGGGTTGGACTGAAGCTTTCTTT
>TRBD1|TRBV6-5|TRBJ2-1|NA
CASLEPGQGSPEQFF
TGTGCCAGCCTGGAACCGGGACAGGGGTCTCCTGAGCAGTTCTTC
>TRBD2|TRBV9|TRBJ2-1|NA
CASSASISLAGDDNEQFF
TGTGCCAGCAGCGCCAGTATATCGCTAGCGGGAGACGACAATGAGCAGTTCTTC
>NA|TRBV15|TRBJ1-1|NA
CATSSNSGGYTEAFF
TGTGCCACCAGCAGCAACTCCGGAGGGTACACTGAAGCTTTCTTT
>TRBD1|TRBV15|TRBJ2-1|NA
CATSGQYRGAINNEQFF
TGTGCCACCAGCGGGCAGTACAGGGGGGCGATTAACAATGAGCAGTTCTTC
>NA|TRBV9|TRBJ2-3|NA
CASSPQGRHSTDTQYF
TGTGCCAGCAGCCCCCAGGGGCGACATAGCACAGATACGCAGTATTTT
>NA|TRBV3-1/TRBV3-2|TRBJ2-6|NA
CASTPRGFGANVLTF
TGTGCCAGCACCCCAAGGGGTTTTGGGGCCAACGTCCTGACTTTC
>NA|TRBV3-1/TRBV3-2|TRBJ1-5|NA
CASSQGQSNQPQHF
TGTGCCAGCAGCCAAGGACAGTCAAATCAGCCCCAGCATTTT
>TRBD2|TRBV19|TRBJ2-3|NA
CASSIVAGGGDTQYF
TGTGCCAGTAGTATAGTGGCGGGAGGGGGAGATACGCAGTATTTT
>NA|TRBV3-1/TRBV3-2|TRBJ1-2|NA
CASSQEEFYGYTF
TGTGCCAGCAGCCAGGAGGAGTTCTATGGCTACACCTTC
>NA|TRBV27|TRBJ2-4|few
CASSLSGHRAAGLNIQYF
TGTGCCAGCAGTTTATCGGGCCACAGGGCGGCCGGTCTTAACATTCAGTACTTC
>TRBD2|TRBV13|TRBJ2-7|NA
CASSLRREGAYEQYF
TGTGCCAGCAGCTTAAGACGGGAGGGGGCCTACGAGCAGTACTTC
>NA|TRBV5-1|TRBJ1-3|few
CASSLTPEGNTIYF
TGCGCCAGCAGCTTGACTCCGGAGGGAAACACCATATATTTT
>TRBD2|TRBV15|TRBJ2-3|NA
CATSRDQSGSGDTQYF
TGTGCCACCAGCAGAGATCAGAGCGGGAGCGGGGATACGCAGTATTTT
>TRBD1|TRBV5-1|TRBJ1-4|NA
CASSPWTGVANEKLFF
TGCGCCAGCAGCCCCTGGACAGGGGTCGCTAATGAAAAACTGTTTTTT
>TRBD2|TRBV5-6|TRBJ2-7|NA
CASSTGTSGFYEQYF
TGTGCCAGCAGCACAGGGACTAGCGGATTTTACGAGCAGTACTTC
>TRBD2|TRBV3-1/TRBV3-2|TRBJ2-1|NA
CASSPPGGLSNEQFF
TGTGCCAGCAGCCCGCCCGGGGGACTATCCAATGAGCAGTTCTTC
>NA|TRBV19|TRBJ2-3|NA
CASSTTGADTQYF
TGTGCCAGTAGTACGACGGGAGCAGATACGCAGTATTTT
>TRBD1|TRBV18|TRBJ1-1|once
CASSPPGQANTEAFF
TGTGCCAGCTCACCTCCGGGACAGGCGAACACTGAAGCTTTCTTT
>TRBD2|TRBV29-1|TRBJ2-3|once
CSGTMGLAGGRDTQYF
TGCAGCGGGACTATGGGACTAGCGGGAGGGAGAGATACGCAGTATTTT
>TRBD2|TRBV10-3|TRBJ2-3|NA
CAIAGDTDTQYF
TGTGCCATCGCGGGAGACACAGATACGCAGTATTTT
>TRBD1|TRBV28|TRBJ2-1|NA
CASSRDGTGLSNEQFF
TGTGCCAGCAGCCGCGACGGGACAGGGCTTAGCAATGAGCAGTTCTTC
>NA|TRBV7-3|TRBJ1-1|NA
CASSPDLGLANTEAFF
TGTGCCAGCAGCCCGGATCTCGGGTTGGCGAACACTGAAGCTTTCTTT
>TRBD2|TRBV5-1|TRBJ2-7|NA
CASSWTGLAGAGEQYF
TGCGCCAGCAGCTGGACGGGACTAGCGGGAGCTGGCGAGCAGTACTTC
>NA|TRBV28|TRBJ1-2|NA
CASSLPYRGENYGYTF
TGTGCCAGCAGTTTACCCTACCGGGGAGAAAACTATGGCTACACCTTC
>NA|TRBV15|TRBJ1-2|NA
CATSRDTQRLEGYTF
TGTGCCACCAGCAGAGATACTCAGAGGTTGGAGGGCTACACCTTC
>TRBD1|TRBV5-1|TRBJ2-1|NA
CATTDRGRYNEQFF
TGCGCCACTACGGACAGGGGACGTTACAATGAGCAGTTCTTC
>TRBD1|TRBV6-6|TRBJ2-1|NA
CASSPGQGGKNEQFF
TGTGCCAGCAGCCCCGGACAGGGGGGGAAAAATGAGCAGTTCTTC
>TRBD1|TRBV5-1|TRBJ1-1|NA
CASSKDRGQVAEAFF
TGCGCCAGCAGCAAGGACAGGGGGCAGGTCGCTGAAGCTTTCTTT
>NA|TRBV6-6|TRBJ2-5|NA
CASSYSEGPQYF
TGTGCCAGCAGTTACTCCGAGGGTCCCCAGTACTTC
>NA|TRBV7-3|TRBJ1-1|NA
CASSLTLVGGLAEAFF
TGTGCCAGCAGCTTAACGCTGGTCGGGGGGCTGGCTGAAGCTTTCTTT
>TRBD2|TRBV13|TRBJ2-3|NA
CASSLKGGGGIWRSTDTQYF
TGTGCCAGCAGCTTAAAGGGCGGCGGGGGTATTTGGAGGTCTACAGATACGCAGTATTTT
>NA|TRBV12-3/TRBV12-4|TRBJ1-2|NA
CASSLNGGYGYTF
TGTGCCAGCAGTTTAAACGGGGGCTATGGCTACACCTTC
>NA|TRBV7-9|TRBJ1-4|few
CATLGGTDAGRLNEKLFF
TGTGCCACCCTTGGGGGGACGGACGCCGGGAGACTTAATGAAAAACTGTTTTTT
>TRBD2|TRBV4-1|TRBJ2-3|NA
CASSRLAGPSSTDTQYF
TGCGCCAGCTCAAGACTAGCGGGGCCCTCTAGCACAGATACGCAGTATTTT
>TRBD2|TRBV7-3|TRBJ2-1|NA
CASSPNSGRGYNEQFF
TGTGCCAGCAGCCCTAATAGCGGGAGAGGCTACAATGAGCAGTTCTTC
>TRBD1|TRBV11-2|TRBJ2-1|NA
CASSRNTGTGYNEQFF
TGTGCCAGCAGCCGAAATACCGGGACAGGATACAATGAGCAGTTCTTC
>TRBD1|TRBV7-8|TRBJ1-5|NA
CASSPGTGHQPQHF
TGTGCCAGCAGCCCCGGGACAGGCCACCAGCCCCAGCATTTT
>TRBD2|TRBV29-1|TRBJ2-1|NA
CSKIAGGGNEQFF
TGCAGCAAAATAGCGGGAGGGGGCAATGAGCAGTTCTTC
>TRBD2|TRBV11-2|TRBJ2-7|few
CASSLEAGGPKYEQYF
TGTGCCAGCAGCTTAGAGGCGGGAGGGCCGAAGTACGAGCAGTACTTC
>NA|TRBV6-5|TRBJ2-5|NA
CASKLTPELGGTQYF
TGTGCCAGCAAGTTAACCCCCGAGTTGGGAGGGACCCAGTACTTC